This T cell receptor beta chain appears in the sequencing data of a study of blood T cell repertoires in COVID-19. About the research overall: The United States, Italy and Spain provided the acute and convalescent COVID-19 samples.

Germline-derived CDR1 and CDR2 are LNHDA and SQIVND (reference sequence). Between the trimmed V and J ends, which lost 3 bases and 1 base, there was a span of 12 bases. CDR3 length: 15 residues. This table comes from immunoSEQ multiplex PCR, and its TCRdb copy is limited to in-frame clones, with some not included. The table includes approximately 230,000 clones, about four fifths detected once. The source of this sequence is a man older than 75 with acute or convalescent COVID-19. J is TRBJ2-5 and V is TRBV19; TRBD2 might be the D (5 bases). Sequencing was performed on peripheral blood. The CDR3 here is CASSISGLPQETQYF. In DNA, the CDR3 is TGTGCCAGTAGTATCAGCGGCCTCCCCCAAGAGACCCAGTACTTC.